This is a list of T cell receptor beta chains from one sample in a study of CD8 T cells in ankylosing spondylitis. TCRdb recomputed calls from the 5' RACE reads with MiXCR, one row per CDR3 protein. The table records 250,000 to 350,000 distinct CDR3 sequences, around 21% of them present only once. The sample comprised blood, either unsorted or a sorted T cell fraction (not recorded which). All receptors derive from a female donor with ankylosing spondylitis or in good health (not recorded which). The CDR3 runs from the conserved cysteine through the conserved F or W. Each record gives: V gene, CDR3 length, J gene, CDR3 protein.

V gene: TRBV7-2; CDR3 length: 16; J gene: TRBJ1-5; CDR3 protein: CASSPNAPVGNQPQHF
V gene: TRBV20-1; CDR3 length: 17; J gene: TRBJ2-1; CDR3 protein: CSAHASYGSYWVNEQFF
V gene: TRBV11-2; CDR3 length: 18; J gene: TRBJ2-7; CDR3 protein: CASSLDRSSGVSSYEQYF
V gene: TRBV10-3; CDR3 length: 12; J gene: TRBJ2-5; CDR3 protein: CAISGAEETQYF
V gene: TRBV29-1; CDR3 length: 13; J gene: TRBJ2-3; CDR3 protein: CSVGQRSTDTQYF
V gene: TRBV11-1; CDR3 length: 18; J gene: TRBJ2-2; CDR3 protein: CASSLVEGVSSNTGELFF
V gene: TRBV5-4; CDR3 length: 14; J gene: TRBJ2-3; CDR3 protein: CASSLQPGGDTQYF
V gene: TRBV20-1; CDR3 length: 14; J gene: TRBJ2-5; CDR3 protein: CSAWALGSQETQYF
V gene: TRBV20-1; CDR3 length: 14; J gene: TRBJ2-5; CDR3 protein: CSASIGRAGETQYF
V gene: TRBV6-5; CDR3 length: 14; J gene: TRBJ2-1; CDR3 protein: CASSYGGFINEQFF
V gene: TRBV7-7; CDR3 length: 15; J gene: TRBJ1-2; CDR3 protein: CASRPPWGGPYGYTF
V gene: TRBV7-9; CDR3 length: 8; J gene: TRBJ1-1; CDR3 protein: CASSLEAF
V gene: TRBV7-7; CDR3 length: 16; J gene: TRBJ2-1; CDR3 protein: CASSLGGPFNYNEQFF
V gene: TRBV20-1; CDR3 length: 12; J gene: TRBJ1-1; CDR3 protein: CSARSLGTEAFF
V gene: TRBV5-1; CDR3 length: 17; J gene: TRBJ2-1; CDR3 protein: CASSSPSGGRKFNEQFF
V gene: TRBV5-1; CDR3 length: 13; J gene: TRBJ2-7; CDR3 protein: CASSRDRAHEQYF
V gene: TRBV10-3; CDR3 length: 13; J gene: TRBJ2-7; CDR3 protein: CAISAGQPYEQYF
V gene: TRBV18; CDR3 length: 14; J gene: TRBJ1-1; CDR3 protein: CASSPQSGNTEAFF
V gene: TRBV28; CDR3 length: 16; J gene: TRBJ2-5; CDR3 protein: CASSLRLAGAGETQYF
V gene: TRBV6-6; CDR3 length: 13; J gene: TRBJ1-4; CDR3 protein: CASSYSYGEKLFF
V gene: TRBV18; CDR3 length: 14; J gene: TRBJ1-1; CDR3 protein: CASSPIEGITEAFF
V gene: TRBV20-1; CDR3 length: 14; J gene: TRBJ1-1; CDR3 protein: CSAQSSQGRGEAFF
V gene: TRBV12-2; CDR3 length: 16; J gene: TRBJ2-6; CDR3 protein: CASRLCKHRGANVLTF
V gene: TRBV5-6; CDR3 length: 17; J gene: TRBJ2-1; CDR3 protein: CASSPLVSGFTYNEQFF
V gene: TRBV4-1; CDR3 length: 12; J gene: TRBJ1-1; CDR3 protein: CASSQELGGAFF
V gene: TRBV11-2; CDR3 length: 15; J gene: TRBJ2-7; CDR3 protein: CASSLDRAGLQEQYF
V gene: TRBV20-1; CDR3 length: 16; J gene: TRBJ1-5; CDR3 protein: CSARPGEGLSNQPQHF
V gene: TRBV7-9; CDR3 length: 12; J gene: TRBJ2-5; CDR3 protein: CASMLGRETQYF
V gene: TRBV7-2; CDR3 length: 13; J gene: TRBJ2-1; CDR3 protein: CASSQPWGNEQFF
V gene: TRBV4-1; CDR3 length: 15; J gene: TRBJ1-2; CDR3 protein: CASSQYHRDTYGYTF
V gene: TRBV7-2; CDR3 length: 17; J gene: TRBJ2-2; CDR3 protein: CASSSGISGSRAGELFF
V gene: TRBV6-2/TRBV6-3; CDR3 length: 12; J gene: TRBJ2-1; CDR3 protein: CASSYLGDEQFF
V gene: TRBV6-2/TRBV6-3; CDR3 length: 15; J gene: TRBJ2-6; CDR3 protein: CAASKDSSGANVLTF